These 15 T cell receptor beta chains share one sample of origin, sequenced in a study of early T cells in non-severe SARS-CoV-2 infection. TCRdb fed the 5' RACE reads into MiXCR, producing one record per CDR3 protein. This table has fewer than 120,000 distinct CDR3 sequences, around 13% appearing once. This material consisted of whole blood, taken at baseline. These receptors all stem from an adult who was a healthcare worker with PCR-confirmed SARS-CoV-2 infection or an uninfected control (not recorded which).

This rearrangement joins TRBV27 to TRBJ2-3, with 12 positions matching TRBD2. V lost 4 bases and J lost 4; bases outside the gene matches: 12. This CDR3 is built from 18 residues. CDR1 and CDR2 from the germline V gene are MNHEY and SMNVEV (reference sequence). The DNA for the CDR3 is TGTGCCAGCAGTTCCCTCCTTAAGCTAGCGGGGGGGGCAGATACGCAGTATTTT. Residues: CASSSLLKLAGGADTQYF.

This clonotype has a handful of counts. The chain uses TRBV2 and TRBJ2-7; D is unresolved. The germline CDR1 and CDR2 sequences are SNHLY and FYNNEI. The length of the CDR3 is 16 residues. With 2 bases removed from V and 0 bases from J, the gap between germline ends came to 14 bases. The CDR3 nucleotides are TGTGCCAGCAGTGAACCAGGCGGCGAAAGCTCCTACGAGCAGTACTTC. This sequence encodes CASSEPGGESSYEQYF.

The chain combines TRBV20-1 with TRBJ1-5; D is unclear. The CDR3 runs to 12 residues. Germline V gene data show CDR1 as DFQATT and CDR2 as SNEGSKA (reference sequence). Deletions cut 1 base from V and 6 bases from J, with 7 bases between. The CDR3 spells CSARGRTQPQHF. In DNA, the CDR3 is TGCAGTGCTAGAGGCAGGACTCAGCCCCAGCATTTT.

The chain joins TRBV25-1 to TRBJ2-7; tentative D call: TRBD1 (8 bases). Germline-derived CDR1 and CDR2 are MGHDK and SYGVNS. V was shortened by 6 bases and J by 9 bases, with 21 bases between the two germline ends. There are 14 residues in the CDR3. CDR3 DNA: TGTGCCAGCAGCGGACAGGGAGGGACAGCTGGGCAGTACTTC. Translation: CASSGQGGTAGQYF.

This clonotype was observed a handful of times. This chain links TRBV2 with TRBJ2-2; 7 bases fit TRBD2. The CDR3 is 15 amino acids. J gave up 4 bases and V 6 bases, and 8 bases lay outside the gene matches. The V gene's germline CDR1 is SNHLY and CDR2 FYNNEI. The CDR3 coding sequence is TGTGCCAGCAGCCGGTGGGAGGGCCTCACCGGGGAGCTGTTTTTT. It is translated as CASSRWEGLTGELFF.

This clonotype was counted between two and nine times. The V call is TRBV4-1, the J call TRBJ2-7, with TRBD1 matching 7 bases. The germline V gene has CDR1 MGHRA and CDR2 YSYEKL. The CDR3 contains 16 residues. The ends lost 4 bases at V and 4 bases at J; junction bases unmatched: 13. CDR3 amino acids: CASSLFGETGFYEQYF. The DNA for the CDR3 is TGCGCCAGCAGCCTTTTCGGAGAGACAGGGTTTTACGAGCAGTACTTC.

This clonotype was counted many times. This chain links TRBV5-1 with TRBJ1-5; perhaps TRBD1 as D (5 bases). The germline CDR1 and CDR2 sequences are SGHRS and YFSETQ. The CDR3 consists of 15 residues. The V end was cut by 1 base, the J end by 0 bases, with 8 bases between. CDR3 coding DNA: TGCGCCAGCAGCTTGCAGGGAGATAGCAATCAGCCCCAGCATTTT. It yields the protein CASSLQGDSNQPQHF.

This clonotype was seen ten or more times. This chain connects TRBV3-1 to TRBJ2-2, with D perhaps matching TRBD1 or TRBD2 (6 bases each). Trimming shortened V by 2 bases and J by 6 bases, and 13 bases separated the two germline ends. The CDR3 sequence is 15 residues long. The germline V gene has CDR1 LGHDT and CDR2 YNNKEL (reference sequence). The CDR3 reads CASSQLWGAPGELFF. CDR3 nucleotide sequence: TGTGCCAGCAGCCAACTTTGGGGGGCCCCCGGGGAGCTGTTTTTT.

The sample holds many counts of this clonotype. For the CDR3, the DNA is TGCAGTGCTAGAGATCAGGGAAGCACAGATACGCAGTATTTT. It specifies CSARDQGSTDTQYF. V and J are TRBV20-1 and TRBJ2-3; possible D gene TRBD1, 5 bases. This CDR3 comprises 14 residues. Germline loops: CDR1 DFQATT, CDR2 SNEGSKA (reference sequence). Trimming pared 0 bases from V and 0 bases from J, leaving 7 bases between.

This clonotype occurred a few times. The J gene is TRBJ1-1, the V gene TRBV6-5; D perhaps matches TRBD1 (6 bases). CDR1 MNHEY and CDR2 SVGAGI come from the germline V gene. This CDR3 has 18 amino acids. Trimming left V 0 bases short and J 1 base short, with 18 bases between. The CDR3 DNA follows: TGTGCCAGCAGTTACTCGATACAGGGCCCCCCTTGGAACACTGAAGCTTTCTTT. Protein: CASSYSIQGPPWNTEAFF.

The V gene is TRBV24-1, the J gene TRBJ1-4, with D maybe TRBD1 (5 bases). CDR1 is KGHDR and CDR2 is SFDVKD in the germline V gene. V gave up 3 bases and J gave up 10 bases, with 14 bases separating them. The CDR3 runs to 14 residues. The CDR3 reads CATSDPGTHGKLFF. The DNA of the CDR3 is TGTGCCACCAGTGATCCTGGGACCCACGGAAAACTGTTTTTT.

The CDR3 DNA follows: TGCGCCAGCAGCCAAGGGGGACAGGGCCCAGCCAAAAACATTCAGTACTTC. Translated: CASSQGGQGPAKNIQYF. The chain uses TRBV4-1 and TRBJ2-4; 9 bases are a match to TRBD1. This CDR3 has 17 amino acids. CDR1 and CDR2 from the germline V gene are MGHRA and YSYEKL. V shed 1 base and J 0 bases; nucleotides not matched to a gene: 4.

This rearrangement joins TRBV28 to TRBJ2-4, with D possibly TRBD1 on 6 matching bases. The CDR3 has 17 residues. Germline loops: CDR1 MDHEN, CDR2 SYDVKM. Trimming cost V 4 bases and J 6 bases, with 22 bases left between them. In DNA, the CDR3 is TGTGCCAGCAGTTACCCAACTTTGGGACCCAGGGGAAACATTCAGTACTTC. It codes for CASSYPTLGPRGNIQYF.

This clonotype was seen a few times. The chain couples TRBV25-1 to TRBJ2-7; 10 bases fit TRBD1. Germline CDR1 MGHDK, CDR2 SYGVNS. The CDR3 runs to 15 residues. The J segment lost 4 bases and the V segment lost 4 bases, leaving 7 bases of the junction unmatched. The CDR3 sequence: CASSAGTGALYEQYF. Here the CDR3 DNA reads TGTGCCAGCAGTGCTGGGACAGGGGCGCTGTACGAGCAGTACTTC.

Many counts were recorded for this clonotype. The chain couples TRBV6-1 to TRBJ2-3; no clear D gene. The CDR3 consists of 13 residues. V lost 5 bases and J lost 4, with 10 bases in between. Germline values: CDR1 MNHNS, CDR2 SASEGT. The DNA for the CDR3 is TGTGCCAGCAGTCTCCGGAGCGCAGATACGCAGTATTTT. It yields the protein CASSLRSADTQYF.